Detailed here is one TCR beta chain. The entry originates in a study of blood T cell repertoires in COVID-19. Turning to the study itself: Samples representing acute and convalescent COVID-19 were sourced from the United States, Italy and Spain.

Source study methods: By means of reference gene primer amplification, nucleated cell counts were estimated. Measured with immunoSEQ multiplex PCR; TCRdb has only the in-frame clones, and not every one. The V and J calls and clone size are taken from that table; D and trimming were inferred from the DNA. The profile shows hundreds of thousands of clones, over 75% of them singletons. Sequencing was carried out using peripheral blood. The source is a human donor in a cohort sampled during active COVID-19.

CDR3 in amino acids: CASSSDSQQPPLHF. In DNA, the CDR3 is TGCGCCAGCAGCTCGGACAGCCAGCAACCCCCCCTCCACTTT. V is TRBV10-2 and J is TRBJ1-6; D is perhaps TRBD1 (6 bases). Trimming removed 6 bases from V and 13 bases from J, with 19 bases in between. The CDR3 is made up of 14 amino acids. Per germline, CDR1 WSHSY and CDR2 SAAADI.